This TCR beta chain was identified during a study of early T cells in non-severe SARS-CoV-2 infection. General observations from the study: Using VDJdb, the matching emphasized anti-spike CD8 responses while missing private and CD4 specificities.

The CDR3 is made up of 13 amino acids. Germline CDR1 and CDR2: MNHNS and SASEGT. V lost 6 bases to trimming and J lost 2 bases; unmatched junction nucleotides: 0. TCRdb redid the calling of the 5' RACE reads with MiXCR, one entry per CDR3 protein. The table includes more than 40,000 distinct CDR3 sequences, about 5.3% detected once. A note on this clonotype: Its antigen is not identified.

The sequence came from an adult who was a healthcare worker with PCR-confirmed SARS-CoV-2 infection or an uninfected control (not recorded which). This specimen was whole blood, taken at baseline. This sequence joins TRBV6-1 and TRBJ2-1; TRBD2 aligns across 8 bases. The CDR3 sequence: CASRGLAYNEQFF. The CDR3 DNA is TGTGCCAGCAGGGGACTAGCCTACAATGAGCAGTTCTTC.